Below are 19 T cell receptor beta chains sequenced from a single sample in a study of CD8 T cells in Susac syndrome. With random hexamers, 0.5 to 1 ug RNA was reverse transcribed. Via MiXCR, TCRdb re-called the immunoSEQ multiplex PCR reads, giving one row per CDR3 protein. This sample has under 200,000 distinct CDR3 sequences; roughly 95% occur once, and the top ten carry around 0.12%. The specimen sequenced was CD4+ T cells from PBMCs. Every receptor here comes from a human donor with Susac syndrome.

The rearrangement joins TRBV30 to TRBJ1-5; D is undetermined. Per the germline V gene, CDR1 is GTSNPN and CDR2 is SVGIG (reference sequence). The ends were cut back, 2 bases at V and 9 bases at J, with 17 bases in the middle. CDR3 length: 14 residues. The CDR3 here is CAWSTVTGGWPQHF. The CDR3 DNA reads TGTGCCTGGAGTACCGTGACCGGTGGTTGGCCCCAGCATTTT. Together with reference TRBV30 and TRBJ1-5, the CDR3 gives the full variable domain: SQTIHQWPATLVQPVGSPLSLECTVEGTSNPNLYWYRQAAGRGLQLLFYSVGIGQISSEVPQNLSASRPQDRQFILSSKKLLLSDSGFYLCAWSTVTGGWPQHFGDGTRLSIL.

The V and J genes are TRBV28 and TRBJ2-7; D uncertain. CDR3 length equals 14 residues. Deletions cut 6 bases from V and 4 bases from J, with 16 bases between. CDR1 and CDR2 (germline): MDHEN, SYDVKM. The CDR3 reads CASSRAGVVYEQYF. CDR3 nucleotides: TGTGCCAGCAGCCGGGCAGGAGTGGTGTACGAGCAGTACTTC.

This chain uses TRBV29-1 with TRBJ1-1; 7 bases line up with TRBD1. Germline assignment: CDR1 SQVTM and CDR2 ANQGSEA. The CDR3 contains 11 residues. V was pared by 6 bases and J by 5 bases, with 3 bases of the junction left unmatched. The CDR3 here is CSVDRVTEAFF. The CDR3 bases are TGCAGCGTAGACAGGGTAACTGAAGCTTTCTTT.

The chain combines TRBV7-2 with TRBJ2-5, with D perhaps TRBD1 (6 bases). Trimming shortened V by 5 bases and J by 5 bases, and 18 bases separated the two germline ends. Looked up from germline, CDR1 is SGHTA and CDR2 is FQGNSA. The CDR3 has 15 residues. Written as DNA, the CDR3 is TGTGCCAGCAGCCGCGGCCAGGGGACACCTGAGACCCAGTACTTC. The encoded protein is CASSRGQGTPETQYF.

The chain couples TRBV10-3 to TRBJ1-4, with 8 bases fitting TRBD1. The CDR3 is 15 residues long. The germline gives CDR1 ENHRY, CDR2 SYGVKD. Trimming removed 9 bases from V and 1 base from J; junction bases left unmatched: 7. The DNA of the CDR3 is TGTGCCATATCAGGGGGCGCGGGAACTAATGAAAAACTGTTTTTT. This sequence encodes CAISGGAGTNEKLFF.

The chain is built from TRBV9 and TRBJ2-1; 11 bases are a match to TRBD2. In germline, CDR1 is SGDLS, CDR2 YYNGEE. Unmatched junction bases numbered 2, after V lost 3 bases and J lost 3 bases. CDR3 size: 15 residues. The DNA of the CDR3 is TGTGCCAGCAGCGCCGGGACTAGCGGCTACAATGAGCAGTTCTTC. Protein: CASSAGTSGYNEQFF. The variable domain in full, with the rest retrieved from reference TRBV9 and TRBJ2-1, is DSGVTQTPKHLITATGQRVTLRCSPRSGDLSVYWYQQSLDQGLQFLIQYYNGEERAKGNILERFSAQQFPDLHSELNLSSLELGDSALYFCASSAGTSGYNEQFFGPGTRLTVL.

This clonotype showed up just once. CDR3 nucleotide sequence: TGTGCCAGCAGCTTAAGGGACGGAGCCTACGAGCAGTACGTC. Translated, it gives CASSLRDGAYEQYV. The chain employs TRBV7-8 and TRBJ2-7; D may match TRBD1 or TRBD2 (5 bases each). Germline CDR1 and CDR2: SGHVS and FQNEAQ. V lost 2 bases, J lost 2 bases, and 10 bases lay in between. The CDR3 sequence is 14 residues long.

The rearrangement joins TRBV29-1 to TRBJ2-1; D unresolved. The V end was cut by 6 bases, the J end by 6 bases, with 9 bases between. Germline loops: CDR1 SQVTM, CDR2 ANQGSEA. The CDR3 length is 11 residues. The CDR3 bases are TGCAGCGTGGACCGAGGCAATGAGCAGTTCTTC. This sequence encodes CSVDRGNEQFF.

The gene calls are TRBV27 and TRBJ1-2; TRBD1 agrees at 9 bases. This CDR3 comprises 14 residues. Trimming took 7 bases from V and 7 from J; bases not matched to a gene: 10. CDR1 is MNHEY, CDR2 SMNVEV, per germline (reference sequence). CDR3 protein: CASKTGGEPFGYTF. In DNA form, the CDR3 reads TGTGCCAGCAAAACAGGGGGCGAACCCTTTGGCTACACCTTC.

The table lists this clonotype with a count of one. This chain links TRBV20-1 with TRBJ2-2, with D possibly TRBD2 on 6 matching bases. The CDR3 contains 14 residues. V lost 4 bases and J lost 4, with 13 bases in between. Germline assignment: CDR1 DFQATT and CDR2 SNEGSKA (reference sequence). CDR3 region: CSATSPGGTGELFF. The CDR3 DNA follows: TGCAGTGCTACTTCTCCCGGGGGCACCGGGGAGCTGTTTTTT.

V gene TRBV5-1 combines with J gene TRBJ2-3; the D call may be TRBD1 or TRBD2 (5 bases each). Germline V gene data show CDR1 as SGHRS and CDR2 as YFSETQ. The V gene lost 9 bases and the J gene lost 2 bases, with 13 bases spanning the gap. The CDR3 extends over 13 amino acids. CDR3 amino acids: CATGEGTTDTQYF. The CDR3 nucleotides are TGCGCCACCGGTGAGGGGACCACAGATACGCAGTATTTT.

The CDR3 region is CASSQEFGQPQHF. CDR3 sequence (DNA): TGCGCCAGCAGCCAAGAGTTCGGTCAGCCCCAGCATTTT. The V and J genes are TRBV4-3 and TRBJ1-5, with D unclear. The CDR3 spans 13 residues. CDR1 is LGHNA and CDR2 is YSLEER in the germline V gene. Trimming shortened V by 0 bases and J by 6 bases, and 6 bases separated the two germline ends.

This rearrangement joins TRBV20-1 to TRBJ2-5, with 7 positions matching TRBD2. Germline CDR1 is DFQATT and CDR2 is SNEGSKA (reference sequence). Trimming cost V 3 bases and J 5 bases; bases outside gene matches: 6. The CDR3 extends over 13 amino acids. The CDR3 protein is CSASRRGGETQYF. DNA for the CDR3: TGCAGTGCTAGTCGGCGGGGAGGGGAGACCCAGTACTTC.

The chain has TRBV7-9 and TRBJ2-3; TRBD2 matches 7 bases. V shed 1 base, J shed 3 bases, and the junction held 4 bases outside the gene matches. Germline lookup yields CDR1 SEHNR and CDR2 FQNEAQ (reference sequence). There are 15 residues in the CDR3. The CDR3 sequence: CASSLEAGMTDTQYF. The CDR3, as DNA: TGTGCCAGCAGCTTAGAAGCGGGGATGACAGATACGCAGTATTTT.

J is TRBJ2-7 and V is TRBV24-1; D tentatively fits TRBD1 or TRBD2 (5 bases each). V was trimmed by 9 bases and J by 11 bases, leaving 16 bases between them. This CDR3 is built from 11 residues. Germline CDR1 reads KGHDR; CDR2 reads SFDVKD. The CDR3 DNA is TGTGCCACCCCGACAGAGGGAATGAAGTACGTC. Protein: CATPTEGMKYV.

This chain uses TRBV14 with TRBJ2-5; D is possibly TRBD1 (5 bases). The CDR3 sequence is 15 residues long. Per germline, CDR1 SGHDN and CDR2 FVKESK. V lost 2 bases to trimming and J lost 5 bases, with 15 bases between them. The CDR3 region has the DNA TGTGCCAGCAGCCAACTATTTGCAGGGATCGAGACCCAGTACTTC. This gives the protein CASSQLFAGIETQYF.

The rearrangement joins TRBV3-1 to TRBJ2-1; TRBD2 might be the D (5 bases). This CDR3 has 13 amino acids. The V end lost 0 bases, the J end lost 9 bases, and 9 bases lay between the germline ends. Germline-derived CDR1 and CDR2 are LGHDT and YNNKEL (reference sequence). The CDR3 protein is CASSQERRGEQFF. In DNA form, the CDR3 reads TGTGCCAGCAGCCAAGAGCGTCGGGGTGAGCAGTTCTTC.

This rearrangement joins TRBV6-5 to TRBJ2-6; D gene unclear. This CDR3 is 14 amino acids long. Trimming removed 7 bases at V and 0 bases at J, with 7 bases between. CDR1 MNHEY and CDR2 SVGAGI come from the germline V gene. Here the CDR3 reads CASKALSGANVLTF. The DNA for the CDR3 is TGTGCCAGCAAAGCTCTCTCTGGGGCCAACGTCCTGACTTTC.

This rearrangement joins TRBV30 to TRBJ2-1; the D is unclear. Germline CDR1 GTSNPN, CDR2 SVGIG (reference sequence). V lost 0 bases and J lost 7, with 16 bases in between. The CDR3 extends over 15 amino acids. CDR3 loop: CAWSVRGVGMNEQFF. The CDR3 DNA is TGTGCCTGGAGTGTACGTGGGGTAGGGATGAATGAGCAGTTCTTC.